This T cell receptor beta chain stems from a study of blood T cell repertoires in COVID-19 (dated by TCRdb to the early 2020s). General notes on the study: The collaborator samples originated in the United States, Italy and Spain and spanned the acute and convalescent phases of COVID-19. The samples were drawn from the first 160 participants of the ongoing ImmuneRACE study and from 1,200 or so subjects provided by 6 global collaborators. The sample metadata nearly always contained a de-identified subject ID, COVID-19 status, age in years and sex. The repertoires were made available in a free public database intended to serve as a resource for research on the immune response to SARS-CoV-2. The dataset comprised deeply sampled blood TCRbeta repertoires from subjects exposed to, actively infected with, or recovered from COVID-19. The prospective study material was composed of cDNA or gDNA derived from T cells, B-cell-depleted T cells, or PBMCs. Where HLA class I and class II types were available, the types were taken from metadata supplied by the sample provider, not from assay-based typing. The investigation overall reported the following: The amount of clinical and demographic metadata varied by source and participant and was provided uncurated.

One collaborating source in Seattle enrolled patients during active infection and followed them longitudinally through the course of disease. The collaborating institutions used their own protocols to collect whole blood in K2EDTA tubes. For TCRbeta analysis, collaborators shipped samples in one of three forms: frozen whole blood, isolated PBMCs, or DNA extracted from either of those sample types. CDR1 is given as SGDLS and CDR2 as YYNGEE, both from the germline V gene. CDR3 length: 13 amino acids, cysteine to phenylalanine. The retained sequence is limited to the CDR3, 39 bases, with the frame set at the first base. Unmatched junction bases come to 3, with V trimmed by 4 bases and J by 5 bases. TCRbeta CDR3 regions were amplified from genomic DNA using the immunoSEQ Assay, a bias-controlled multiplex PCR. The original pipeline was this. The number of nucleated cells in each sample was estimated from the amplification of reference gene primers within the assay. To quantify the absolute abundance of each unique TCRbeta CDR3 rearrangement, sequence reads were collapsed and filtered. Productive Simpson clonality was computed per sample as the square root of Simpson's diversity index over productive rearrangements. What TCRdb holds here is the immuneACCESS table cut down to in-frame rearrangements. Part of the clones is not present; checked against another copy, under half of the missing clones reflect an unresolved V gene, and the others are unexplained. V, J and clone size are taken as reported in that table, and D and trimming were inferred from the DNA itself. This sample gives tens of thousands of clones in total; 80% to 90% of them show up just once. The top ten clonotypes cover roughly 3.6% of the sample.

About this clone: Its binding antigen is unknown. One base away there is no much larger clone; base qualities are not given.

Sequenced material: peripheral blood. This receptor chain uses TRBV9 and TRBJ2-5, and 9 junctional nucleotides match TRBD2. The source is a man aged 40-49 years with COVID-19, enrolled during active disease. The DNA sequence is TGTGCCAGCAGCACCGGACTAGCGGAGACCCAGTACTTC. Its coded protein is CASSTGLAETQYF.